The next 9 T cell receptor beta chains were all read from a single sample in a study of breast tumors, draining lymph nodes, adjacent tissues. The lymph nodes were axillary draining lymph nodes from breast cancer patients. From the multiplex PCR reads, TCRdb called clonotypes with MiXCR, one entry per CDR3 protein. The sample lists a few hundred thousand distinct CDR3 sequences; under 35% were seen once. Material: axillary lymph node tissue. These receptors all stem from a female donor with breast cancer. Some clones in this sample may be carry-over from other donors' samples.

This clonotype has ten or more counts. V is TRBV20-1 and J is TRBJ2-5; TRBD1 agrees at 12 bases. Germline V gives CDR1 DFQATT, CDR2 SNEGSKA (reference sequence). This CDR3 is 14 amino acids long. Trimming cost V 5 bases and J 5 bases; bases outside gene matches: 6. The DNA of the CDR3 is TGCAGTGCTGGGGGACAGGGGGCGGGTGAGACCCAGTACTTC. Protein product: CSAGGQGAGETQYF.

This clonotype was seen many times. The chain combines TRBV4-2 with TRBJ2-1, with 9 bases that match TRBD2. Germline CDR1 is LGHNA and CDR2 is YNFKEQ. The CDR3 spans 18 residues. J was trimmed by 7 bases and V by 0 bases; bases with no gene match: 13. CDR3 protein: CASSQDPPSLAGRNEQFF. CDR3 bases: TGTGCCAGCAGCCAAGATCCCCCTTCCCTAGCGGGAAGGAATGAGCAGTTCTTC.

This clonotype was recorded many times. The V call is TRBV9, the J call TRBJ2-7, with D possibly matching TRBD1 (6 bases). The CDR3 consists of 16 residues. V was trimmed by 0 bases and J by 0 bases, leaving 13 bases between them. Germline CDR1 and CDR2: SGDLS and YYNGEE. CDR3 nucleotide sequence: TGTGCCAGCAGCGTAGGGGGGCAGCCGAGCTCCTACGAGCAGTACTTC. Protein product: CASSVGGQPSSYEQYF.

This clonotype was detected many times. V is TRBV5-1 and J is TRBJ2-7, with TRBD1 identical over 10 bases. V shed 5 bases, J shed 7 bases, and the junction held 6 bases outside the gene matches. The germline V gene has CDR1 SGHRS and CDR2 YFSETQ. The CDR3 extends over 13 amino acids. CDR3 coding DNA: TGCGCCAGCAGAGGACAGGGGGTTTCGGAGCAGTACTTC. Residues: CASRGQGVSEQYF.

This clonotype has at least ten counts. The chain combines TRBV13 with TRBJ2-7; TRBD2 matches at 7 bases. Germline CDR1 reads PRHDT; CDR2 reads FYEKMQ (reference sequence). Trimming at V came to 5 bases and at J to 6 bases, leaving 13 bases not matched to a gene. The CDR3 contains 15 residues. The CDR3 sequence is CASSRLAAPSGEQYF. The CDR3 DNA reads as TGTGCCAGCAGCCGCCTAGCGGCGCCTTCCGGCGAGCAGTACTTC.

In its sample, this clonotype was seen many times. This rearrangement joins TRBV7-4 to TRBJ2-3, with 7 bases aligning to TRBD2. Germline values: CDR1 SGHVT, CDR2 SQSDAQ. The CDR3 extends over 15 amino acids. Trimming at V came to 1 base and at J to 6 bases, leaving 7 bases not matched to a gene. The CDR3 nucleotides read TGTGCCAGCAGCTTAGTACCCGGAGCGGGGGATACGCAGTATTTT. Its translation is CASSLVPGAGDTQYF.

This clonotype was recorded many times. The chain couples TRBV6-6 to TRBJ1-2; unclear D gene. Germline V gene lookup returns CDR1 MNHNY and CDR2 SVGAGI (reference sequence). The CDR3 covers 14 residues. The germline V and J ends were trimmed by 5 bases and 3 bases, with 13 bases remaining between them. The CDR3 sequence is CASSDTDGDYGYTF. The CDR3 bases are TGTGCCAGCAGTGACACCGACGGTGACTATGGCTACACCTTC.

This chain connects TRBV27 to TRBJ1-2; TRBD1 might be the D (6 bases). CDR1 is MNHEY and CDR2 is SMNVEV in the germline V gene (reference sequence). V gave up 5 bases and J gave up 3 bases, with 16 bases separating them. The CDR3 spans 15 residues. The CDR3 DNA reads TGTGCCAGCAGTGGGGGAGGGGGGGGTGACTATGGCTACACCTTC. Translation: CASSGGGGGDYGYTF.

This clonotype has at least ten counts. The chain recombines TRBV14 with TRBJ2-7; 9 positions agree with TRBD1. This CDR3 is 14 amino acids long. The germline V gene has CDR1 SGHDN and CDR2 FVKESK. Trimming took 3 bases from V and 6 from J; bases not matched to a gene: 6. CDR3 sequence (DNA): TGTGCCAGCAGCCAGTCCGGGACAGGGAGCGAGCAGTACTTC. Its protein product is CASSQSGTGSEQYF.